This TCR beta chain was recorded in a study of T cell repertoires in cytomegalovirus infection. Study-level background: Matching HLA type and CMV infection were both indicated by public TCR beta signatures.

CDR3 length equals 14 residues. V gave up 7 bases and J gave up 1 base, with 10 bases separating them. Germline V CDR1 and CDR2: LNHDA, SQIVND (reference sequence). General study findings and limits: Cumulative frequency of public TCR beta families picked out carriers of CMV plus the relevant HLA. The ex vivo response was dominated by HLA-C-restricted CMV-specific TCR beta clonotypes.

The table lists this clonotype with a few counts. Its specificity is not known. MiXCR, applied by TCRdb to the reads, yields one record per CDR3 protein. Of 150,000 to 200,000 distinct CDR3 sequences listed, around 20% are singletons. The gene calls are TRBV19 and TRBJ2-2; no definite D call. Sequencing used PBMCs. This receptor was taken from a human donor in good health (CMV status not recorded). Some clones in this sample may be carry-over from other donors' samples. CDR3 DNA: TGTGCCAGTACGGTCTGGGGGAACACCGGGGAGCTGTTTTTT. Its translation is CASTVWGNTGELFF.